The next 2 T cell receptor beta chains were all read from a single sample in a study of shared clonotypes between healthy human individuals. Repertoires were generated with immunoSEQ multiplex PCR, while TCRdb's copy carries only in-frame clones and drops some. The sample yields about 1 million clones, 65% to 75% seen once. The sequenced sample was memory CD4+ T cells sorted from blood. The sample's subset: CD45RA-negative fraction. These receptors all come from a man between 18 and 35 years old in good health.

The chain has TRBV6-1 and TRBJ2-5; tentative D call: TRBD1 (6 bases). The germline gives CDR1 MNHNS, CDR2 SASEGT. V shed 6 bases and J shed 10 bases, with 12 bases lying between them. The CDR3 covers 11 residues. CDR3 nucleotides: TGTGCCAGCAGCCAACAGGGAAACCAGTACTTC. This encodes CASSQQGNQYF.

A word on this clone: The same CDR3 also results from other DNA sequences found in this sample. This rearrangement joins TRBV5-1 to TRBJ1-2; D is unresolved. Trimming took off 4 bases at V and 1 base at J, with 8 bases between the two ends. Germline CDR1 reads SGHRS; CDR2 reads YFSETQ. The CDR3 loop spans 13 amino acids. CDR3 sequence reads: CASSPEGNYGYTF. The CDR3 nucleotides are TGCGCCAGCAGCCCGGAGGGTAACTATGGCTACACCTTC. Full variable domain (rest looked up from reference TRBV5-1 and TRBJ1-2): KAGVTQTPRYLIKTRGQQVTLSCSPISGHRSVSWYQQTPGQGLQFLFEYFSETQRNKGNFPGRFSGRQFSNSRSEMNVSTLELGDSALYLCASSPEGNYGYTFGSGTRLTVV.